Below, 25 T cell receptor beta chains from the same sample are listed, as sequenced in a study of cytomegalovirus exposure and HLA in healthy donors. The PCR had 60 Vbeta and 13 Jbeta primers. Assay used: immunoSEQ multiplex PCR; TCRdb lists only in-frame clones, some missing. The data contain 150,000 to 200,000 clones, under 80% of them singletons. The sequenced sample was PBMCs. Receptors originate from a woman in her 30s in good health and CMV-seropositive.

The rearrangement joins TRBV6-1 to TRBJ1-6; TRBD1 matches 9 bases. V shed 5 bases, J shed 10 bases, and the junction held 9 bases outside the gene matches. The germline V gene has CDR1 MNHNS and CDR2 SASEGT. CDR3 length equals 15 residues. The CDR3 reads CASSSPTGGGSPLHF. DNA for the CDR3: TGTGCCAGCAGTTCCCCGACAGGGGGTGGATCACCCCTCCACTTT.

This CDR3 is CASSHGEGTDTQYF. The CDR3 DNA reads TGTGCCAGCAGCCATGGGGAGGGCACAGATACGCAGTATTTT. The chain employs TRBV4-2 and TRBJ2-3; TRBD2 is a possible D gene (6 bases). Trimming pared 3 bases from V and 1 base from J, leaving 8 bases between. The V gene's germline CDR1 is LGHNA and CDR2 YNFKEQ. The CDR3 sequence is 14 residues long.

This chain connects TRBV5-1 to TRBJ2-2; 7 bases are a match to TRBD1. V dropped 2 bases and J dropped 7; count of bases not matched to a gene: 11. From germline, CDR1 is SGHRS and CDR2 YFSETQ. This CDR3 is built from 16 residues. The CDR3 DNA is TGCGCCAGCAGCTTAAGTACAGGGGCCAAAGGCGGGGAGCTGTTTTTT. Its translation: CASSLSTGAKGGELFF.

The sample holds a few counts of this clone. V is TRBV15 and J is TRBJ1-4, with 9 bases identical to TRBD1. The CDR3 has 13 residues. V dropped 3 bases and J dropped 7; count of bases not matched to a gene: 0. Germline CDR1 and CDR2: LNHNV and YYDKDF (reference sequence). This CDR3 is CATSRTGGEKLFF. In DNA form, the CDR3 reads TGTGCCACCAGCAGGACAGGGGGTGAAAAACTGTTTTTT.

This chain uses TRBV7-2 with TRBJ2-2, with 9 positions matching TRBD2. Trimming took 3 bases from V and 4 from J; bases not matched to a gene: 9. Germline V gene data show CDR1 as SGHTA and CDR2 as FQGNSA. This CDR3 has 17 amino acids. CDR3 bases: TGTGCCAGCAGCTTGTCAATAGCGGGGGCGGCCACCGGGGAGCTGTTTTTT. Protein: CASSLSIAGAATGELFF.

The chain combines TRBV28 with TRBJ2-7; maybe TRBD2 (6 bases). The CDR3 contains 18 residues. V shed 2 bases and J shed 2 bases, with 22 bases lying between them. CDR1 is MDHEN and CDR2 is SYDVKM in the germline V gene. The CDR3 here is CASSLTIPSALLTYEQYF. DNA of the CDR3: TGTGCCAGCAGTTTAACTATTCCTAGCGCACTATTAACCTACGAGCAGTACTTC.

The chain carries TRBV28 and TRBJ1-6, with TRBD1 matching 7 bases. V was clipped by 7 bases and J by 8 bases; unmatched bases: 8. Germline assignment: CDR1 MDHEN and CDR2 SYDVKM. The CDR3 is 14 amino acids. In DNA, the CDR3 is TGTGCCAGCACCGTACAGGGGAGGTATTCACCCCTCCACTTT. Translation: CASTVQGRYSPLHF. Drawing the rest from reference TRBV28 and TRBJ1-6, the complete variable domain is DVKVTQSSRYLVKRTGEKVFLECVQDMDHENMFWYRQDPGLGLRLIYFSYDVKMKEKGDIPEGYSVSREKKERFSLILESASTNQTSMYLCASTVQGRYSPLHFGNGTRLTVT.

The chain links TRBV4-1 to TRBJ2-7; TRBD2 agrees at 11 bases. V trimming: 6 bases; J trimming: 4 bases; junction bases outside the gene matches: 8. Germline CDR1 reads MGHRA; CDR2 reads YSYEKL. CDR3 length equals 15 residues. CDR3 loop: CASSQTSGAGYEQYF. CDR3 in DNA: TGCGCCAGCAGTCAGACTAGCGGGGCCGGTTACGAGCAGTACTTC.

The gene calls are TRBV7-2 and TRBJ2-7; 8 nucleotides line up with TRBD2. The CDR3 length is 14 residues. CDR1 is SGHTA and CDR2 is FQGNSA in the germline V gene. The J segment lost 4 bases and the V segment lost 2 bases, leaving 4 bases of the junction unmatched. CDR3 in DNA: TGTGCCAGCAGCTTACGGGGGGGTCGGTACGAGCAGTACTTC. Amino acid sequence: CASSLRGGRYEQYF.

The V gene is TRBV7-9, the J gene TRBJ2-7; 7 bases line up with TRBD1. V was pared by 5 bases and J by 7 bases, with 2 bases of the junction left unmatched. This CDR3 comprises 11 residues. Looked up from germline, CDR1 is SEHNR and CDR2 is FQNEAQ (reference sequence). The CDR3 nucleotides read TGTGCCAGCAGCAGGGGACAGGAGCAGTACTTC. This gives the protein CASSRGQEQYF.

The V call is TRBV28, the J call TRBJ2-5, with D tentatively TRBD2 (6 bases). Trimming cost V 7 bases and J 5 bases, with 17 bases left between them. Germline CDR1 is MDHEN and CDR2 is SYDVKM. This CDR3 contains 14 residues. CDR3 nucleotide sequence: TGTGCCAGCACCCTTGGAGGGATTACCGAGACCCAGTACTTC. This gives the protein CASTLGGITETQYF.

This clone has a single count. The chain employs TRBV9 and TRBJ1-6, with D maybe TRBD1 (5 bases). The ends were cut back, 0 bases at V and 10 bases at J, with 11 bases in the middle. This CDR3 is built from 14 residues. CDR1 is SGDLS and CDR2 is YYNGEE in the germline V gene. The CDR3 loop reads CASSVAGGGSPLHF. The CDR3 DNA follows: TGTGCCAGCAGCGTAGCGGGGGGGGGATCACCCCTCCACTTT.

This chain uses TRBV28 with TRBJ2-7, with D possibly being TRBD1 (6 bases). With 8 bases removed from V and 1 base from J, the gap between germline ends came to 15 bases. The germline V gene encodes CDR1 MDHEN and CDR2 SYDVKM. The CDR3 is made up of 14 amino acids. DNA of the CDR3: TGTGCCAGCTCATACAGGGAGTATTCCTACGAGCAGTACTTC. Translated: CASSYREYSYEQYF.

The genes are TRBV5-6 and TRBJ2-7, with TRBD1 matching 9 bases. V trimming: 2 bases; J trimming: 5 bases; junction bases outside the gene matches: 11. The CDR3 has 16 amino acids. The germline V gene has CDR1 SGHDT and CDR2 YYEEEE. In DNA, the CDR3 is TGTGCCAGCAGCTTAGGGGCCTACAGGGGGCGTCACGAGCAGTACTTC. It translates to CASSLGAYRGRHEQYF.

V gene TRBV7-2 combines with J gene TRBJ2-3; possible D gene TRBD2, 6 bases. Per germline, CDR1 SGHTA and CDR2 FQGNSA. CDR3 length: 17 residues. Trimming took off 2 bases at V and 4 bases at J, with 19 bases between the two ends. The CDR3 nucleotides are TGTGCCAGCAGCTTACGGAGGGGCGGGGTGGGCGCAGATACGCAGTATTTT. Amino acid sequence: CASSLRRGGVGADTQYF.

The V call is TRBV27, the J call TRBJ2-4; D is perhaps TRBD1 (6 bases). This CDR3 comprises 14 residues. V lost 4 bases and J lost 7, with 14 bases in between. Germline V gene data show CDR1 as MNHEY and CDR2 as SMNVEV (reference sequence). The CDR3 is CASSSDLQGNIQYF. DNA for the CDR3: TGTGCCAGCAGTTCCGACCTGCAGGGGAACATTCAGTACTTC.

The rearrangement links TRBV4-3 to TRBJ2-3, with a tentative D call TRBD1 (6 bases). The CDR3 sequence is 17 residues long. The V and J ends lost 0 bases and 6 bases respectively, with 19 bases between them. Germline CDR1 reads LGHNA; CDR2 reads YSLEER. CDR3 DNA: TGCGCCAGCAGCCAAGATTGGGGCAGGGGTTCGGTGGATACGCAGTATTTT. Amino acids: CASSQDWGRGSVDTQYF.

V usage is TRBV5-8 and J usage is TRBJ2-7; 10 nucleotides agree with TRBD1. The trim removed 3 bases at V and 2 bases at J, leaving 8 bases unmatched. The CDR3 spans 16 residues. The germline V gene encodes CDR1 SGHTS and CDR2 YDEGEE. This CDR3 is CASSSSGGQGAYEQYF. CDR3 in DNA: TGTGCCAGCAGCTCGAGTGGTGGACAGGGGGCCTACGAGCAGTACTTC.

CDR3: CASSPRRGSNYGYTF. In nucleotides, the CDR3 is TGCGCCAGCAGCCCTCGGAGGGGCTCTAACTATGGCTACACCTTC. The chain is built from TRBV4-3 and TRBJ1-2; possibly TRBD1 for D (5 bases). CDR1 and CDR2 (germline): LGHNA, YSLEER. Between the trimmed V and J ends, which lost 4 bases and 0 bases, there was a span of 12 bases. CDR3 size: 15 residues.

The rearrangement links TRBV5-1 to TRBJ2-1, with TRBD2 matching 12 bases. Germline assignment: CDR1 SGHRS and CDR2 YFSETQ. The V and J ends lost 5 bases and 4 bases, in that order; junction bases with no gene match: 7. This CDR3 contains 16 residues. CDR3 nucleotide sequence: TGCGCCAGCAGGCCCCGGACTAGCGGGGAATACAATGAGCAGTTCTTC. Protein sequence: CASRPRTSGEYNEQFF. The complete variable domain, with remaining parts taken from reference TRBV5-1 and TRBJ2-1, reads KAGVTQTPRYLIKTRGQQVTLSCSPISGHRSVSWYQQTPGQGLQFLFEYFSETQRNKGNFPGRFSGRQFSNSRSEMNVSTLELGDSALYLCASRPRTSGEYNEQFFGPGTRLTVL.

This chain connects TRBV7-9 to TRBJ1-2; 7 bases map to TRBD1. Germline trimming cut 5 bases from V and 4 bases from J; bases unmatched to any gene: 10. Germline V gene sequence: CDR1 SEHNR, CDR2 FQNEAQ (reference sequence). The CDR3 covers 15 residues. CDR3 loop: CASSQKNRGGYGYTF. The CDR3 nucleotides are TGTGCCAGCAGCCAGAAAAACAGGGGCGGCTATGGCTACACCTTC.

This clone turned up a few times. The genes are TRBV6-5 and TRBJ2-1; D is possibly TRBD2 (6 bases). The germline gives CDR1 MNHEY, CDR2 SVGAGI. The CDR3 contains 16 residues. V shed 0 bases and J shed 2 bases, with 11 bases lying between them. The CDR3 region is CASSYSRRATYNEQFF. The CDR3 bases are TGTGCCAGCAGTTACTCGAGGAGGGCTACCTACAATGAGCAGTTCTTC.

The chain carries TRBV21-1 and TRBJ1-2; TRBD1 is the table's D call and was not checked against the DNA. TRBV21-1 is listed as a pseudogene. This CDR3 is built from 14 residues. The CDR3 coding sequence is TGTGCCAGCAGCAATACATCAGCTAACTATGGCTACACCTTC. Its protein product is CASSNTSANYGYTF.

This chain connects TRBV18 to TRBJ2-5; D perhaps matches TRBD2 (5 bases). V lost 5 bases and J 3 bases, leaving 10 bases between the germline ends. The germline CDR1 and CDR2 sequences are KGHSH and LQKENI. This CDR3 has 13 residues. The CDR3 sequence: CASSEAREETQYF. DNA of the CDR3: TGTGCCAGCTCAGAGGCGAGGGAAGAGACCCAGTACTTC.

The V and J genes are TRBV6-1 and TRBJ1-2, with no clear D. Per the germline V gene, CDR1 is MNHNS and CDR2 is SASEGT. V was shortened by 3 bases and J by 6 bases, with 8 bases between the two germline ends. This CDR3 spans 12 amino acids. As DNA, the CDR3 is TGTGCCAGCAGTGATAGTGATAATGGCTACACCTTC. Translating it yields CASSDSDNGYTF.